This T cell receptor (beta chain) was captured by sequencing in a study of PD-1 blockade in classical Hodgkin lymphoma. In this sample, this clone is medium-sized. Measured with immunoSEQ multiplex PCR; TCRdb has only the in-frame clones, and not every one. The repertoire holds 29,000 or so clones, with roughly 70% as singletons. The length of the CDR3 is 11 residues. The ends were cut back, 6 bases at V and 5 bases at J, with 5 bases in the middle. In germline, CDR1 is MNHNY, CDR2 SVGAGI (reference sequence). Brentuximab vedotin exposure varied, and every patient relapsed after autologous stem cell transplantation.

V usage is TRBV6-6 and J usage is TRBJ2-1; D is uncertain. The sequence derives from a human donor with classical Hodgkin lymphoma. The sample in question was peripheral blood mononuclear cells (PBMCs), obtained before the second cycle of nivolumab. The DNA for the CDR3 is TGTGCCAGCAGGGCCAACAATGAGCAGTTCTTC. Translating gives CASRANNEQFF.